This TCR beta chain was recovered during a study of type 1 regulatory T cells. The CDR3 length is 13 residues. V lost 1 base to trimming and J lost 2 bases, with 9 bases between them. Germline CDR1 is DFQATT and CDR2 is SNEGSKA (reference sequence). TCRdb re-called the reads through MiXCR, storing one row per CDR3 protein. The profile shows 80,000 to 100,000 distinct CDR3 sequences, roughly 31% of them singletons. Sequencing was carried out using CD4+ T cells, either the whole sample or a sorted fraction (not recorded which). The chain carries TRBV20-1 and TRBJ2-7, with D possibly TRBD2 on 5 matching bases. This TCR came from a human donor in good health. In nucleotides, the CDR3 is TGCAGTGCTAGAGGGGAGCTGGCCTACGAGCAGTACTTC. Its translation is CSARGELAYEQYF.